This paragraph reports one TCR beta chain. V dropped 2 bases and J dropped 5 bases, with 6 bases sitting between them. Germline lookup yields CDR1 SQVTM and CDR2 ANQGSEA. The CDR3 consists of 11 residues. TCRdb keeps only in-frame clones here, not all; method: immunoSEQ multiplex PCR. The sample carries under 95,000 clones, 90% to 95% recorded once. The sample is drawn from a study of blood T cell repertoires in COVID-19. This rearrangement joins TRBV29-1 to TRBJ2-5; TRBD2 might be the D (6 bases). Material: peripheral blood. The source is a man aged 50 to 59 with COVID-19, enrolled during active disease. The CDR3 reads CSVELAETQYF. CDR3 sequence (DNA): TGCAGCGTTGAACTAGCGGAGACCCAGTACTTC.